This TCR beta chain was captured by sequencing in a study of a mutant IDH1 vaccine in newly diagnosed glioma. Whole-study context: Of treated patients, around 62% were men and about 40% women, averaging 40.4 years.

Turning to this clone: Its antigen is not known.

CDR3 length equals 13 residues. V gave up 6 bases and J gave up 6 bases, with 14 bases separating them. Germline assignment: CDR1 WNHNN and CDR2 SYGVQD (reference sequence). Here immunoSEQ multiplex PCR was the method, and the copy in TCRdb shows in-frame clones only, minus some. The sample holds under 150,000 clones; around four fifths are singletons and the top ten take 4.5% to 5.5%. As to time point: week 11, during vaccination. Each dose of the vaccine consisted of 300 ug of mutant IDH1 20-mer peptide, with topical imiquimod. Patients carried new grade 3 or 4 IDH1-mutant astrocytomas lacking nuclear ATRX.

The sample consisted of PBMCs, taken from a glioma patient whose treatment included an IDH1 peptide vaccine. The clonotype was recovered from a man aged 35-49 years with glioma. The chain carries TRBV10-1 and TRBJ1-2, with D possibly matching TRBD1 (5 bases). CDR3 nucleotides: TGCGCCAGCAGCACGGGACTGAACGATGGCTACACCTTC. It is translated as CASSTGLNDGYTF.